This T cell receptor (beta chain) was found in a study of cytomegalovirus exposure and HLA in healthy donors. Study outcomes and limitations: Later on, analysis showed that most CMV-associated TCR beta chains appeared to be HLA-restricted.

For this clone: Its antigen is still unknown.

In the PCR, 60 Vbeta and 13 Jbeta primers were used. The table came from immunoSEQ multiplex PCR; TCRdb's copy has only in-frame clones and leaves some out. The sample includes fewer than 250,000 clones, over 80% of them seen just once. This receptor was taken from a boy aged 2 to 10 in good health and CMV-seronegative. Material for sequencing was PBMCs.

This chain's CDR3 is CASSPHPDRSYGYTF. The CDR3 DNA reads as TGTGCCAGCAGCCCTCACCCGGACAGGTCCTATGGCTACACCTTC. The chain has TRBV7-9 and TRBJ1-2; the match to TRBD1 covers 7 bases. The CDR3 sequence is 15 residues long. Per the germline V gene, CDR1 is SEHNR and CDR2 is FQNEAQ (reference sequence). Trimming took 5 bases from V and 4 from J; bases not matched to a gene: 10.